This T cell receptor (beta chain) was observed in a study of cytomegalovirus exposure and HLA in healthy donors. Study-wide findings and caveats: In an earlier analysis, in some 500 donors, most V segments appeared productive either ~90% or ~30% of the time.

PCR primers comprised 60 Vbeta and 13 Jbeta primers. The protocol was immunoSEQ multiplex PCR, while the TCRdb copy is restricted to in-frame clones and leaves out a portion. The sample carries some 150,000 clones, roughly 80% recorded once. As for this clone: Antigen specificity is unknown.

Germline V gives CDR1 SGHNT, CDR2 YYREEE (reference sequence). V was pared by 2 bases and J by 4 bases, with 5 bases of the junction left unmatched. The CDR3 totals 14 residues. This rearrangement joins TRBV5-4 to TRBJ2-7, with 8 bases that match TRBD1. Material for sequencing was PBMCs. This TCR was recovered from a woman in her forties or fifties in good health and CMV-seronegative. The CDR3 nucleotides are TGTGCCAGCAGCTTAGGACAGGGTCTGTACGAGCAGTACTTC. This encodes CASSLGQGLYEQYF.